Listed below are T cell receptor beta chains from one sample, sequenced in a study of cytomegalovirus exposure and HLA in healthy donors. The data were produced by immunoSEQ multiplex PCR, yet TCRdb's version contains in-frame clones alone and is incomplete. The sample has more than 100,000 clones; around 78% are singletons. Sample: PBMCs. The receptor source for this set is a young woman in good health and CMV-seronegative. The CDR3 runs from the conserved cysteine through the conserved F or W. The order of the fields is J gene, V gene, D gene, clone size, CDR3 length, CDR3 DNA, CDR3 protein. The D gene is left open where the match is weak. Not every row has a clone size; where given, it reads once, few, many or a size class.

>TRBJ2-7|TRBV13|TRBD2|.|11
TGTGGGGGGGGGTGGGTCTACGAGCAGTACTTC
CGGGWVYEQYF
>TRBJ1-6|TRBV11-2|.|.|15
TGTGCCAGCAGCTTATTGCGGGGGGCAGGGTCACCCCTCCACTTT
CASSLLRGAGSPLHF
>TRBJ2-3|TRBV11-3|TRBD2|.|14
TGTGCCAGTGTAGCGGGAGGGCCTCCAGATACGCAGTATTTT
CASVAGGPPDTQYF
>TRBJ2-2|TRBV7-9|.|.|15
TGTGCCAGCGCCCCCCGAGGTGTCCGGAGCGGGGAGCTGTTTTTT
CASAPRGVRSGELFF
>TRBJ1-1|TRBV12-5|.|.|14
TGTGCTAGTGCCCCACAGGGCGATAACACTGAAGCTTTCTTT
CASAPQGDNTEAFF
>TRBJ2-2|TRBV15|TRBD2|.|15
TGTGCCACCAGCAGAGCTCTAGCGGGCACCGGGGAGCTGTTTTTT
CATSRALAGTGELFF
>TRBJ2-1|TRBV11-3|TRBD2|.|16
TGTGCCAGCAGCTTAGATTCTAGCGGATCCGACAATGAGCAGTTCTTC
CASSLDSSGSDNEQFF
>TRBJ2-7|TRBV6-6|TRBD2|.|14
TGTGCCAGCACCTTAGCGGGAGGGCGGAACGAGCAGTACTTC
CASTLAGGRNEQYF
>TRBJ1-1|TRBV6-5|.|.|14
TGTGCCAGCAGTTACTCATGGGACATAGCAGAAGCTTTCTTT
CASSYSWDIAEAFF
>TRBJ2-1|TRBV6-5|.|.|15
TGTGCCAGCAGTTACTCCCTGGACACCAACAATGAGCAGTTCTTC
CASSYSLDTNNEQFF
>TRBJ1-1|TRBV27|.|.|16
TGTGCCAGCAGTTTATACCTCGGGGAGCCGAACACTGAAGCTTTCTTT
CASSLYLGEPNTEAFF
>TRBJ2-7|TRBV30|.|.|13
TGTGCCTGGAGCCTCGCCGGGGGTGGCGAGCAGTACTTC
CAWSLAGGGEQYF
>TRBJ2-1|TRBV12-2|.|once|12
TGTGCAAGTCGTCATGAGGGCTTTGAGCAGTTCTTC
CASRHEGFEQFF
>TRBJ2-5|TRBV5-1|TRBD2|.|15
TGCGCCAGCAGCTTGGGAGCGGGAGACGGGGAGACCCAGTACTTC
CASSLGAGDGETQYF
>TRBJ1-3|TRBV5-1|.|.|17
TGCGCCAGCAGCTTGGGGGCTACAGGAAACTCTGGAAACACCATATATTTT
CASSLGATGNSGNTIYF
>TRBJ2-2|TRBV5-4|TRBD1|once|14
TGTGCCATTCGGACAGGGGCGAACACCGGGGAGCTGTTTTTT
CAIRTGANTGELFF
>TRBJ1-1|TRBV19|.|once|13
TGTGCCACCAGAATCTTGGCAGGGACTGAAGCTTTCTTT
CATRILAGTEAFF
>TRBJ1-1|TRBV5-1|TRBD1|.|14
TGCGCCAGCAGCGTGGACAGGGTGGGAACTGAAGCTTTCTTT
CASSVDRVGTEAFF
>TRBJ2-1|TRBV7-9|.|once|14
TGTGCCAGCAGCCTTAGCCTGAGCGGGAATGAGCAGTTCTTC
CASSLSLSGNEQFF
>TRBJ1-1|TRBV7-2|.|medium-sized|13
TGTGCCAGCAGCTCCGCGGTCCACACTGAAGCTTTCTTT
CASSSAVHTEAFF
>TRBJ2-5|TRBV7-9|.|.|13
TGTGCCAGCAGCTCAGCCGACAGAGAGACCCAGTACTTC
CASSSADRETQYF
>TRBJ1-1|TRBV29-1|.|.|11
TGCAGCGGATACTTGAACACTGAAGCTTTCTTT
CSGYLNTEAFF